The following is a T cell receptor (beta chain) sequence with its context. The antigen is not known. These data belong to a study of cytomegalovirus exposure and HLA in healthy donors. Findings and limits, study-wide: Several of the most significant clusters were apparently associated with common viral pathogens in a later analysis.

13 Jbeta primers and 60 Vbeta primers were used for the PCR. The data were produced by immunoSEQ multiplex PCR, yet TCRdb's version contains in-frame clones alone and is incomplete. This repertoire includes about 160,000 clones. In germline, CDR1 is MGHRA, CDR2 YSYEKL. The CDR3 contains 16 residues. V gave up 1 base and J gave up 2 bases, with 14 bases separating them. Material for sequencing was PBMCs. The J gene is TRBJ2-5, the V gene TRBV4-1, with D possibly matching TRBD2 (6 bases). This TCR was recovered from a man in his thirties or forties in good health and CMV-seronegative. The CDR3 spells CASSQVGSGGQETQYF. The DNA of the CDR3 is TGCGCCAGCAGCCAAGTGGGTAGCGGAGGACAAGAGACCCAGTACTTC.